One and the same sample provided the 8 T cell receptor beta chains below, sequenced in a study of graft-versus-host responses after intestinal transplantation. The protocol was immunoSEQ multiplex PCR, while the TCRdb copy is restricted to in-frame clones and leaves out a portion. The data contain approximately 15,000 clones, about a third of them singletons. Plating combined roughly 200,000 CFSE-labeled responder cells with roughly 200,000 irradiated, violet-dye-labeled stimulator cells. The material sequenced was alloreactive CD8+ T cells from a mixed lymphocyte reaction culture, taken before intestinal transplant. Subset indicated: CFSE-low proliferating T cells sorted from approximately 6-day pre-transplant mixed lymphocyte reaction (GvH or HvG direction). The receptors come from a human patient who received an intestinal transplant.

The chain has TRBV4-1 and TRBJ1-6; D ambiguous. The V gene's germline CDR1 is MGHRA and CDR2 YSYEKL. V dropped 0 bases and J dropped 9 bases, with 15 bases sitting between them. The CDR3 contains 16 residues. The CDR3 DNA is TGCGCCAGCAGCCAAGAAATCGGACGAGAAGGTTCACCCCTCCACTTT. Protein: CASSQEIGREGSPLHF.

Sample share makes this clone medium-sized (0.01 to 0.1%). The chain employs TRBV27 and TRBJ2-7; TRBD2 aligns across 13 bases. The CDR3 runs 14 residues. With 4 bases clipped from V and 6 bases from J, the junction kept 3 bases outside the gene matches. Germline V CDR1 and CDR2: MNHEY, SMNVEV (reference sequence). The CDR3 spells CASSWGTSGTEQYF. As DNA, the CDR3 is TGTGCCAGCAGTTGGGGGACTAGCGGGACCGAGCAGTACTTC.

The gene calls are TRBV7-9 and TRBJ2-7; 7 bases fit TRBD1. This CDR3 is built from 17 residues. Germline values: CDR1 SEHNR, CDR2 FQNEAQ (reference sequence). J gave up 5 bases and V 4 bases, and 17 bases lay outside the gene matches. The CDR3 protein is CASSSRTFRGRVHEQYF. The CDR3 DNA is TGTGCCAGCAGCTCCCGTACCTTTAGGGGGCGCGTCCACGAGCAGTACTTC. The entire variable domain, with the rest obtained from reference TRBV7-9 and TRBJ2-7, is as follows: DTGVSQNPRHKITKRGQNVTFRCDPISEHNRLYWYRQTLGQGPEFLTYFQNEAQLEKSRLLSDRFSAERPKGSFSTLEIQRTEQGDSAMYLCASSSRTFRGRVHEQYFGPGTRLTVT.

This clone was observed once. V gene TRBV11-1 combines with J gene TRBJ1-2; D is uncertain. Trimming pared 5 bases from V and 4 bases from J, leaving 17 bases between. The V gene's germline CDR1 is SGHAT and CDR2 FQDESV (reference sequence). This CDR3 is 15 amino acids long. Here the CDR3 DNA reads TGTGCCAGCAGCCTAGTTGCTGGAAAGACCTATGGCTACACCTTC. Its translation: CASSLVAGKTYGYTF.

The chain employs TRBV7-9 and TRBJ1-4, with D perhaps matching TRBD1 (6 bases). This CDR3 has 16 residues. Trimming left V 5 bases short and J 0 bases short, with 13 bases between. Per germline, CDR1 SEHNR and CDR2 FQNEAQ (reference sequence). CDR3 bases: TGTGCCAGCAGCCTTCGACAGGATGCAACTAATGAAAAACTGTTTTTT. It yields the protein CASSLRQDATNEKLFF.

The chain couples TRBV6-6 to TRBJ2-5; 7 bases line up with TRBD2. The J segment lost 5 bases and the V segment lost 4 bases, leaving 7 bases of the junction unmatched. Germline CDR1 is MNHNY and CDR2 is SVGAGI (reference sequence). The CDR3 spans 14 residues. DNA of the CDR3: TGTGCCAGCAGTTCCACGACTAGCTGGGAGACCCAGTACTTC. This sequence encodes CASSSTTSWETQYF.

The chain employs TRBV15 and TRBJ2-5; 7 positions agree with TRBD2. The length of the CDR3 is 16 residues. The germline gives CDR1 LNHNV, CDR2 YYDKDF (reference sequence). The junction had 9 bases not matched to a gene; V was cut back by 5 bases and J by 0 bases. The CDR3 DNA is TGTGCCACCAGCGTAAAAGCGGGGCCTAACCAAGAGACCCAGTACTTC. Protein product: CATSVKAGPNQETQYF.

By sample fraction, this clone is medium-sized (0.01 to 0.1%). This chain joins TRBV27 and TRBJ2-7, with 14 bases lining up with TRBD2. CDR1 and CDR2 (germline): MNHEY, SMNVEV (reference sequence). The J segment lost 1 base and the V segment lost 5 bases, leaving 4 bases of the junction unmatched. The CDR3 loop spans 16 amino acids. The CDR3 sequence: CASSRTSGGQSYEQYF. The CDR3 bases are TGTGCCAGCAGTCGGACTAGCGGGGGGCAATCCTACGAGCAGTACTTC.